These 29 T cell receptor beta chains originate from one sample sequenced in a study of T cells in localized non-small cell lung cancer. This table comes from immunoSEQ multiplex PCR, and its TCRdb copy is limited to in-frame clones, with some not included. The sample lists around 36,000 clones; approximately 81% were seen once. The sequences come from peripheral blood mononuclear cells, collected before any cancer treatment. The receptors come from a male donor older than 55 with stage II lung adenocarcinoma.

CDR3 region: CASRPSGVRQETQYF. DNA of the CDR3: TGTGCCAGCAGGCCTAGCGGCGTCAGGCAAGAGACCCAGTACTTC. The chain employs TRBV28 and TRBJ2-5; TRBD2 agrees at 7 bases. This CDR3 has 15 residues. Germline CDR1 reads MDHEN; CDR2 reads SYDVKM. The V and J ends lost 6 bases and 2 bases, in that order; junction bases with no gene match: 9.

This sequence joins TRBV5-1 and TRBJ2-7; TRBD2 matches 14 bases. Germline CDR1 and CDR2: SGHRS and YFSETQ. The CDR3 is 16 amino acids. The V segment lost 2 bases and the J segment 5 bases; nucleotides outside the gene matches: 6. CDR3: CASSLSTSGRADEQYF. Written as DNA, the CDR3 is TGCGCCAGCAGCTTATCGACTAGCGGGAGGGCGGACGAGCAGTACTTC.

The V gene is TRBV15, the J gene TRBJ1-2; D ambiguous. Germline CDR1 and CDR2: LNHNV and YYDKDF (reference sequence). The V end was cut by 0 bases, the J end by 2 bases, with 4 bases between. The CDR3 is 13 amino acids. CDR3 nucleotides: TGTGCCACCAGCAGAGACCCCAACTATGGCTACACCTTC. Its translation is CATSRDPNYGYTF.

The chain has TRBV28 and TRBJ1-4; D unclear. The CDR3 totals 13 residues. V dropped 3 bases and J dropped 4 bases, with 6 bases sitting between them. CDR1 and CDR2 (germline): MDHEN, SYDVKM. The CDR3 nucleotides read TGTGCCAGCAGTTTCGACGGTAATGAAAAACTGTTTTTT. This gives the protein CASSFDGNEKLFF.

This clone occurred once. V gene TRBV7-9 combines with J gene TRBJ2-3, with TRBD2 identical over 8 bases. This CDR3 spans 15 amino acids. V shed 7 bases and J 8 bases; nucleotides not matched to a gene: 14. CDR1 is SEHNR, CDR2 FQNEAQ, per germline (reference sequence). The CDR3 bases are TGTGCCAGCATGGTAGGACTAGCCGGAGAAAGTACGCAGTATTTT. This codes for CASMVGLAGESTQYF. The full variable domain, completed using reference TRBV7-9 and TRBJ2-3, is DTGVSQNPRHKITKRGQNVTFRCDPISEHNRLYWYRQTLGQGPEFLTYFQNEAQLEKSRLLSDRFSAERPKGSFSTLEIQRTEQGDSAMYLCASMVGLAGESTQYFGPGTRLTVL.

The J gene is TRBJ2-2, the V gene TRBV7-9; D call uncertain. Trimming removed 4 bases at V and 6 bases at J, with 15 bases between. The germline gives CDR1 SEHNR, CDR2 FQNEAQ (reference sequence). CDR3 size: 15 residues. Written as DNA, the CDR3 is TGTGCCAGCAGCTCCGAGGCCATCAACGCCGGGGAGCTGTTTTTT. Its protein is CASSSEAINAGELFF.

This chain links TRBV6-1 with TRBJ1-1, with D perhaps matching TRBD1 (6 bases). V was trimmed by 5 bases and J by 5 bases, leaving 15 bases between them. CDR1 and CDR2 from the germline V gene are MNHNS and SASEGT. This CDR3 has 14 residues. The CDR3 nucleotides read TGTGCCAGCAGTAACCACAGGGCCGATACTGAAGCTTTCTTT. Protein: CASSNHRADTEAFF.

The J gene is TRBJ1-6, the V gene TRBV4-3, with 7 bases that match TRBD1. Germline assignment: CDR1 LGHNA and CDR2 YSLEER. Trimming at V came to 1 base and at J to 0 bases, leaving 3 bases not matched to a gene. The CDR3 runs to 17 residues. CDR3 bases: TGCGCCAGCAGCCAAGCGGGACAGAGCTCCTATAATTCACCCCTCCACTTT. Protein sequence: CASSQAGQSSYNSPLHF.

This clone was counted a few times. The chain carries TRBV7-9 and TRBJ2-1, with 11 bases that match TRBD2. From germline, CDR1 is SEHNR and CDR2 FQNEAQ (reference sequence). This CDR3 comprises 14 residues. The J segment lost 12 bases and the V segment lost 0 bases, leaving 4 bases of the junction unmatched. CDR3 in DNA: TGTGCCAGCAGCTTAGCACTAGCGGGAGAAGGGCAGTTCTTC. Protein: CASSLALAGEGQFF.

This chain joins TRBV6-1 and TRBJ2-7; TRBD1 is a possible D gene (6 bases). V was clipped by 10 bases and J by 6 bases, with 22 bases between them. The germline V gene has CDR1 MNHNS and CDR2 SASEGT. The CDR3 runs 14 residues. The DNA for the CDR3 is TGTGCCACCCGACGGGGTGGGGCGGACAGCGAGCAGTACTTC. It specifies CATRRGGADSEQYF.

This clone was recorded once. V and J are TRBV5-6 and TRBJ2-3; D is unresolved. The V end lost 1 base, the J end lost 4 bases, and 7 bases lay between the germline ends. There are 13 residues in the CDR3. From germline, CDR1 is SGHDT and CDR2 YYEEEE. CDR3 coding DNA: TGTGCCAGCAGCTTGTGGTGGGCAGATACGCAGTATTTT. Its translation: CASSLWWADTQYF. Together with reference TRBV5-6 and TRBJ2-3, the CDR3 gives the full variable domain: DAGVTQSPTHLIKTRGQQVTLRCSPKSGHDTVSWYQQALGQGPQFIFQYYEEEERQRGNFPDRFSGHQFPNYSSELNVNALLLGDSALYLCASSLWWADTQYFGPGTRLTVL.

The V gene is TRBV10-3, the J gene TRBJ2-3; 9 nucleotides match TRBD1. CDR3 length: 16 amino acids. The germline V gene has CDR1 ENHRY and CDR2 SYGVKD. J lost 0 bases, V lost 6 bases, and 7 bases had no gene match. The CDR3 is CAISKQGATSTDTQYF. As DNA, the CDR3 is TGTGCCATCAGCAAACAGGGGGCAACTAGCACAGATACGCAGTATTTT.

This clone was detected only a few times. V and J are TRBV27 and TRBJ2-1, with 9 nucleotides matching TRBD2. The V gene's germline CDR1 is MNHEY and CDR2 SMNVEV (reference sequence). This CDR3 has 15 amino acids. J lost 7 bases, V lost 7 bases, and 11 bases had no gene match. CDR3 DNA sequence: TGTGCCAGCACCCCTGGTAGCGGGAGAAGTAATGAGCAGTTCTTC. It translates to CASTPGSGRSNEQFF.

V gene TRBV27 combines with J gene TRBJ2-1, with D possibly matching TRBD1 (6 bases). Germline assignment: CDR1 MNHEY and CDR2 SMNVEV (reference sequence). Deletions cut 4 bases from V and 4 bases from J, with 11 bases between. The CDR3 length is 14 residues. CDR3 coding DNA: TGTGCCAGCAGTTCCGGACAGAGATACAATGAGCAGTTCTTC. It encodes CASSSGQRYNEQFF.

Remarks on this clone: Other DNA sequences in the same sample also yield this CDR3. The chain carries TRBV18 and TRBJ1-3; D is possibly TRBD1 (5 bases). CDR1 and CDR2 from the germline V gene are KGHSH and LQKENI. Trimming took 3 bases from V and 4 from J, leaving 10 bases between them. The CDR3 contains 14 residues. DNA for the CDR3: TGTGCCAGCTCACCCCAGGGTACGGGAAACACCATATATTTT. Translating it yields CASSPQGTGNTIYF.

The J gene is TRBJ1-5, the V gene TRBV5-4; D is uncertain. This CDR3 region has 13 residues. Germline CDR1 reads SGHNT; CDR2 reads YYREEE (reference sequence). V was trimmed by 0 bases and J by 7 bases, leaving 8 bases between them. The CDR3 region is CASSLDRNQPQHF. The CDR3 DNA sequence: TGTGCCAGCAGCTTGGACCGGAACCAGCCCCAGCATTTT. The full variable domain, its missing parts supplied by reference TRBV5-4 and TRBJ1-5, is ETGVTQSPTHLIKTRGQQVTLRCSSQSGHNTVSWYQQALGQGPQFIFQYYREEENGRGNFPPRFSGLQFPNYSSELNVNALELDDSALYLCASSLDRNQPQHFGDGTRLSIL.

The chain uses TRBV18 and TRBJ1-2, with D perhaps matching TRBD1 (6 bases). This CDR3 is 13 amino acids long. Looked up from germline, CDR1 is KGHSH and CDR2 is LQKENI. The V end lost 4 bases, the J end lost 7 bases, and 13 bases lay between the germline ends. CDR3 protein: CASSLSGVPGYTF. CDR3 nucleotides: TGTGCCAGCTCACTATCAGGGGTTCCTGGCTACACCTTC.

In nucleotides, the CDR3 is TGTGCCAGTAGTTCGGCAGCAATCTATGGCTACACCTTC. This sequence encodes CASSSAAIYGYTF. The chain carries TRBV19 and TRBJ1-2; D not certain. This CDR3 contains 13 residues. V shed 5 bases and J shed 4 bases, with 11 bases lying between them. Germline CDR1 is LNHDA and CDR2 is SQIVND (reference sequence).

This clone appeared once. The chain links TRBV30 to TRBJ2-2; D is uncertain. CDR1 is GTSNPN, CDR2 SVGIG, per germline (reference sequence). The CDR3 contains 11 residues. Trimming cost V 2 bases and J 8 bases, with 6 bases left between them. The CDR3 region is CAWSPWGELFF. The CDR3 bases are TGTGCCTGGAGTCCGTGGGGGGAGCTGTTTTTT.

CDR3 sequence (DNA): TGTGCCAGTAGTTTGAGTAACACCGGGGAGCTGTTTTTT. Residues: CASSLSNTGELFF. The V gene is TRBV19, the J gene TRBJ2-2; no clear D gene. The germline V and J ends were trimmed by 5 bases and 2 bases, with 6 bases remaining between them. The CDR3 has 13 residues. CDR1 is LNHDA and CDR2 is SQIVND in the germline V gene (reference sequence).

This rearrangement joins TRBV5-1 to TRBJ2-7; D not resolved. Germline-derived CDR1 and CDR2 are SGHRS and YFSETQ. Between the trimmed V and J ends, which lost 4 bases and 5 bases, there was a span of 10 bases. This CDR3 has 12 residues. CDR3: CASSPLGHEQYF. DNA for the CDR3: TGCGCCAGCAGCCCACTGGGCCACGAGCAGTACTTC.

The rearrangement links TRBV7-6 to TRBJ1-3; D not resolved. V dropped 1 base and J dropped 0 bases, with 10 bases sitting between them. The CDR3 sequence is 16 residues long. Germline CDR1 reads SGHVS; CDR2 reads FNYEAQ. This CDR3 reads CASSLGQAGSGNTIYF. The CDR3 coding sequence is TGTGCCAGCAGCTTAGGGCAGGCGGGCTCTGGAAACACCATATATTTT.

The chain recombines TRBV4-1 with TRBJ2-2, with D unresolved. This CDR3 has 15 amino acids. Germline V CDR1 and CDR2: MGHRA, YSYEKL. Between the trimmed V and J ends, which lost 1 base and 4 bases, there was a span of 10 bases. CDR3 amino acids: CASSQVIQVTGELFF. CDR3 coding DNA: TGCGCCAGCAGCCAAGTAATCCAGGTCACCGGGGAGCTGTTTTTT.

This chain links TRBV4-1 with TRBJ1-5; a possible D gene is TRBD1 (5 bases). V shed 0 bases and J shed 4 bases, with 10 bases lying between them. Germline assignment: CDR1 MGHRA and CDR2 YSYEKL. This CDR3 comprises 15 residues. This chain's CDR3 is CASSQEGAGNQPQHF. Here the CDR3 DNA reads TGCGCCAGCAGCCAAGAAGGGGCGGGAAATCAGCCCCAGCATTTT.

This clone was observed a handful of times. The chain couples TRBV28 to TRBJ1-1, with a possible D match to TRBD1 (5 bases). Between the trimmed V and J ends, which lost 8 bases and 4 bases, there was a span of 17 bases. The length of the CDR3 is 14 residues. Per the germline V gene, CDR1 is MDHEN and CDR2 is SYDVKM. The CDR3 protein is CASPPRGGVTEAFF. For the CDR3, the DNA is TGTGCCAGCCCCCCACGAGGAGGGGTCACTGAAGCTTTCTTT.

This clone appeared a few times. This sequence joins TRBV7-8 and TRBJ1-5, with a possible D match to TRBD1 (5 bases). Trimming shortened V by 8 bases and J by 6 bases, and 14 bases separated the two germline ends. The CDR3 sequence is 13 residues long. The germline V gene has CDR1 SGHVS and CDR2 FQNEAQ. The CDR3 nucleotides are TGTGCCAGCGGCCTGGGAGGGGCTCAGCCCCAGCATTTT. It is translated as CASGLGGAQPQHF.

A few counts support this clone. This chain links TRBV7-2 with TRBJ1-1; perhaps TRBD1 as D (5 bases). Germline V gives CDR1 SGHTA, CDR2 FQGNSA. CDR3 length: 14 amino acids. V was trimmed by 6 bases and J by 0 bases, leaving 11 bases between them. The CDR3 loop is CASSLTGMNTEAFF. DNA of the CDR3: TGTGCCAGCAGTCTTACAGGTATGAACACTGAAGCTTTCTTT.

A remark on this clone: Additional DNA sequences in this sample encode the identical CDR3. The V and J genes are TRBV5-1 and TRBJ2-5, with a weak D call TRBD1 (6 bases). The CDR3 extends over 15 amino acids. V lost 1 base and J lost 1, with 11 bases in between. CDR1 is SGHRS and CDR2 is YFSETQ in the germline V gene. The CDR3 sequence is CASSLTGPFQETQYF. CDR3 bases: TGCGCCAGCAGCTTGACAGGGCCTTTCCAAGAGACCCAGTACTTC.

V is TRBV2 and J is TRBJ2-3, with D possibly matching TRBD1 (5 bases). Germline CDR1 SNHLY, CDR2 FYNNEI. Trimming cost V 5 bases and J 3 bases, with 12 bases left between them. This CDR3 has 14 amino acids. The CDR3 DNA sequence: TGTGCCAGCAGTCCAGGGAAGGGAACAGATACGCAGTATTTT. Translating gives CASSPGKGTDTQYF.